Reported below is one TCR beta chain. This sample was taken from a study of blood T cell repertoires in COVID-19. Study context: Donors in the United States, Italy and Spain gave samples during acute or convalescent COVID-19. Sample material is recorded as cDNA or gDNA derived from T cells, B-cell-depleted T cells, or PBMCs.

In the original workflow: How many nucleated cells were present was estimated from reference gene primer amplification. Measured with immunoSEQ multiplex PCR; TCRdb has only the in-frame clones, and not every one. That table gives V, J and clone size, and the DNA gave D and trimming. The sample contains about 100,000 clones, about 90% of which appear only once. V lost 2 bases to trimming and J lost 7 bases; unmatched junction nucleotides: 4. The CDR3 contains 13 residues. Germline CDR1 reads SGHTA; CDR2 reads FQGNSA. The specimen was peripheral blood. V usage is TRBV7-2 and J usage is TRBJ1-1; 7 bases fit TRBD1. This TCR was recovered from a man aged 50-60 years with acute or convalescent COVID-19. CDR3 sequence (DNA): TGTGCCAGCAGCTTACAGGGGGGCGGTGAAGCTTTCTTT. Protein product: CASSLQGGGEAFF.